Following are 10 T cell receptor beta chains from one sample sequenced in a study of T cells in women clearing cervical HPV infection. Using immunoSEQ multiplex PCR, the repertoire was profiled, and TCRdb retains in-frame clones only, with some absent. The table counts fewer than 40,000 clones; 1.4% lies in the top ten. The sample consisted of blood buffy coat. The receptors were sampled from a woman between 18 and 70 years old with a cervical HPV16 infection that either progressed to CIN3+ or cleared (not recorded which).

For this clone: With the read ending 3 residues before the CDR3 end, the germline J gene is used to fill in that end. The chain is built from TRBV10-3 and TRBJ2-6; D is perhaps TRBD1 (6 bases). Trimming shortened V by 0 bases and J by 0 bases, and 12 bases separated the two germline ends. The CDR3 sequence is 18 residues long. CDR1 and CDR2 (germline): ENHRY, SYGVKD. The sequenced part of the CDR3 DNA is TGTGCCATCAGTGAGTCCAGGAGACAGGACTCTGGGGCCAACGTC. Translating gives CAISESRRQDSGANV. The whole CDR3 region reads CAISESRRQDSGANVLTF.

About this clone itself: The read gets to within 3 residues of the CDR3 end, and the germline J gene fills in the rest. This rearrangement joins TRBV20-1 to TRBJ2-2; no reliable D call. V lost 0 bases and J lost 6, with 14 bases in between. Germline assignment: CDR1 DFQATT and CDR2 SNEGSKA (reference sequence). This CDR3 has 15 amino acids. This chain's CDR3 is CSARDLGDSAGELFF. The DNA read from the CDR3 is TGCAGTGCTAGAGATCTGGGCGATTCCGCCGGGGAG.

Concerning this clone itself: Coverage ceases 3 residues before the CDR3 finishes, and the germline J gene fills in the end. The V call is TRBV10-3, the J call TRBJ2-1; TRBD1 aligns across 10 bases. Unmatched junction bases numbered 7, after V lost 6 bases and J lost 8 bases. Germline assignment: CDR1 ENHRY and CDR2 SYGVKD. The CDR3 runs to 14 residues. CDR3 sequence reads: CAISRDRGADEQFF. The sequenced part of the CDR3 DNA is TGTGCCATCAGCCGGGACAGGGGAGCGGATGAG.

As concerns this clone: The sequence runs out 3 residues before the end of the CDR3; the remainder is reconstructed from the germline J gene. The chain is built from TRBV7-9 and TRBJ2-5; D gene ambiguous. The CDR3 has 13 residues. The ends were cut back, 3 bases at V and 1 base at J, with 6 bases in the middle. CDR1 SEHNR and CDR2 FQNEAQ come from the germline V gene (reference sequence). CDR3 region: CASSFNSQETQYF. The part of the CDR3 DNA that was read is TGTGCCAGCAGCTTTAACAGCCAAGAGACC.

As concerns this clone: The read gets to within 3 residues of the CDR3 end, and the germline J gene fills in the rest. The chain joins TRBV6-2 or TRBV6-3 to TRBJ1-6; no reliable D call. Germline CDR1 is MNHEY and CDR2 is SVGEGT. The CDR3 runs to 15 residues. The V and J ends lost 5 bases and 0 bases respectively, with 8 bases between them. The DNA read from the CDR3 is TGTGCCAGCAGTAAGCTGAGCTCCTATAATTCACCC. Protein: CASSKLSSYNSP. Given in full, the CDR3 is CASSKLSSYNSPLHF.

CDR3 loop: CASSETPGISNQPQHF. The DNA read from the CDR3 is TGTGCCAGCAGTGAAACCCCGGGGATTAGCAATCAGCCC. The chain carries TRBV2 and TRBJ1-5, with no clear D. The read comes to an end 3 residues before the CDR3 does, leaving the germline J gene to fill in the end. CDR1 SNHLY and CDR2 FYNNEI come from the germline V gene. This CDR3 has 16 residues. V lost 2 bases, J lost 0 bases, and 11 bases lay in between. Supplemented by reference TRBV2 and TRBJ1-5, the full variable domain reads EPEVTQTPSHQVTQMGQEVILRCVPISNHLYFYWYRQILGQKVEFLVSFYNNEISEKSEIFDDQFSVERPDGSNFTLKIRSTKLEDSAMYFCASSETPGISNQPQHFGDGTRLSIL.

Comments on this clone: The read gets to within 3 residues of the CDR3 end, and the germline J gene fills in the rest. The chain is built from TRBV10-3 and TRBJ2-7; TRBD1 might be the D (5 bases). Germline CDR1 and CDR2: ENHRY and SYGVKD. The V gene lost 3 bases and the J gene lost 3 bases, with 9 bases spanning the gap. This CDR3 comprises 13 residues. The CDR3 here is CAISEGADYEQYF. The CDR3 DNA, read in part, is TGTGCCATCAGTGAAGGGGCGGACTACGAG.

As for this clone: One junction end disagrees with the germline gene, perhaps due to a read error. The read stops 3 residues short of the end of the CDR3; the missing end is completed from the germline J gene. The chain joins TRBV5-1 to TRBJ2-5; D remains unclear. The CDR3 totals 15 residues. The germline gives CDR1 SGHRS, CDR2 YFSETQ. CDR3 amino acids: CVSSLSQSLFETQYF. The DNA read from the CDR3 is TGCGTCAGCAGCTTGTCACAGAGCCTTTTTGAGACC.

In regard to this clone: The read is 3 residues too short to cover the CDR3 end, so that end is filled in from the germline J gene. This chain uses TRBV20-1 with TRBJ2-3; D is possibly TRBD2 (5 bases). The CDR3 is 15 amino acids. Trimming removed 5 bases at V and 6 bases at J, with 21 bases between. Germline V gene lookup returns CDR1 DFQATT and CDR2 SNEGSKA (reference sequence). The chain's CDR3 is CSASEIRRGPDTQYF. The part of the CDR3 DNA that was read is TGCAGTGCTTCCGAGATAAGGCGAGGGCCCGATACG.

With regard to this clone: The CDR3 end falls 3 residues outside the read, so it is completed with the germline J gene. Other DNA sequences in this specimen translate into the identical CDR3. This chain joins TRBV6-1 and TRBJ2-3; tentatively, D is TRBD2 (6 bases). CDR3 length: 18 residues. The germline CDR1 and CDR2 sequences are MNHNS and SASEGT. V was cut by 1 base and J by 1 base, with 18 bases left in between. CDR3 loop: CASSEVGGLAGRTDTQYF. The CDR3 bases that were read are TGTGCCAGCAGTGAAGTTGGGGGACTGGCGGGCCGCACAGATACG.